A selection of T cell receptor beta chains follows, all from one sample in a study of blood T cell repertoires in COVID-19. Using immunoSEQ multiplex PCR, the repertoire was profiled, and TCRdb retains in-frame clones only, with some absent. The sample lists some 100,000 clones; approximately 86% were seen once. What was sequenced was peripheral blood. These receptors came from a man in his fifties or sixties with acute or convalescent COVID-19. Each CDR3 is given with its conserved first and last residue. Fields, in order: V gene, J gene, clone size, D gene, CDR3 DNA, CDR3 protein. A D gene is named only where the DNA matches it firmly. Size is stated for part of the rows, as once, few or many counts, or as a class when the clone is expanded.

TRBV2	TRBJ2-2	.	TRBD1	TGTGCCAGCTGGCCGGGACAGGGTACCGGGGAGCTGTTTTTT	CASWPGQGTGELFF
TRBV18	TRBJ1-2	.	TRBD1	TGTGCCAGCTCACAAGAACAGGGGTCTGGCTACACCTTC	CASSQEQGSGYTF
TRBV13	TRBJ2-7	once	TRBD2	TGTGCCAGCAGCTTAGCCGGGAGGGGATCCCACGAGCAGTACTTC	CASSLAGRGSHEQYF
TRBV5-5	TRBJ2-1	.	.	TGTGCCAGCAGCTTGGATGTCAGGGGATACAATGAGCAGTTCTTC	CASSLDVRGYNEQFF
TRBV27	TRBJ2-2	.	TRBD2	TGTGCCAGCAGTTTCGGAGGACTAGCGGGAGGGGTGAACACCGGGGAGCTGTTTTTT	CASSFGGLAGGVNTGELFF
TRBV18	TRBJ2-1	.	TRBD1	TGTGCCAGCTCGCCCGGACAGGACAATGAGCAGTTCTTC	CASSPGQDNEQFF
TRBV7-3	TRBJ1-6	.	TRBD1	TGTGCCAGCAGCTTATTCACCGGGACAGGGAGTTCACCCCTCCACTTT	CASSLFTGTGSSPLHF
TRBV5-1	TRBJ2-7	few	.	TGCGCCAGCAGCTTACAGGGCTACGAGCAGTACTTC	CASSLQGYEQYF
TRBV24-1	TRBJ2-1	.	TRBD2	TGTGCCACCAGTGATTTGGGCGGGAGTTTGAATGAGCAGTTCTTC	CATSDLGGSLNEQFF
TRBV12-3/TRBV12-4	TRBJ2-3	.	.	TGTCCCGCACTAGCTAATGACACAGATACGCAGTATTTT	CPALANDTDTQYF
TRBV12-3/TRBV12-4	TRBJ2-7	.	.	TGTGCCAGCAGTTTCACTAGTATACACGAGCAGTACTTC	CASSFTSIHEQYF
TRBV18	TRBJ1-6	.	.	TGTGCCAGCTCACCACCGGGGCGGGGGCCCCTCCACTTT	CASSPPGRGPLHF
TRBV7-9	TRBJ1-1	.	TRBD1	TGTGCCAGCAGCTCAGGACAGGGTAACACTGAAGCTTTCTTT	CASSSGQGNTEAFF
TRBV28	TRBJ1-5	.	.	TGTGCCAGCAACCCTTGGGGGGTAAGTCAGCCCCAGCATTTT	CASNPWGVSQPQHF
TRBV7-8	TRBJ2-2	.	TRBD2	TGTGCCAGCAGCTTAGGCCGAGCGGGAGTTCACGGGGAGCTGTTTTTT	CASSLGRAGVHGELFF
TRBV5-1	TRBJ2-1	.	.	TGCGCCAGCAGCCCGTCCTACGATGGTGAGCAGTTCTTC	CASSPSYDGEQFF
TRBV18	TRBJ2-2	once	.	TGTGCCAGCTTAGCACGGGCGAACACCGGGGAGCTGTTTTTT	CASLARANTGELFF
TRBV4-1	TRBJ1-1	few	.	TGCGCCAGCAGCCTTGCGGGGCTCACTGAAGCTTTCTTT	CASSLAGLTEAFF
TRBV5-1	TRBJ1-1	.	.	TGCGCCAGCAGCTTGGGACTCCCCAACACTGAAGCTTTCTTT	CASSLGLPNTEAFF
TRBV4-2	TRBJ2-1	once	.	TGTGCCAGCAGCCAAGGGGACCCGCTTAGGGGGTATGACAATGAGCAGTTCTTC	CASSQGDPLRGYDNEQFF
TRBV5-1	TRBJ1-2	.	TRBD1	TGCGCCAGCAGCCCGCGACAGGGGGAAGCCTCGGGCTATGGCTACACCTTC	CASSPRQGEASGYGYTF
TRBV3-1/TRBV3-2	TRBJ1-4	.	.	TGTGCCAGCAGCCAGAGAAGCGGCGAAAAACTGTTTTTT	CASSQRSGEKLFF
TRBV2	TRBJ2-7	.	.	TGTGCCAGCAGGTCAGGGGGGTCCGAGCAGTACTTC	CASRSGGSEQYF
TRBV11-2	TRBJ2-1	.	TRBD1	TGTGCCAGCAGCGTGACGGGGACAGGGTACTACAATGAGCAGTTCTTC	CASSVTGTGYYNEQFF
TRBV11-2	TRBJ2-5	.	.	TGTGCCAGCAGCTTACAACCCGTTCTGGCGGGAAAAGAGACCCAGTACTTC	CASSLQPVLAGKETQYF
TRBV19	TRBJ2-2	.	TRBD1	TGTGCCAGTAGTATAGTCCTCGGACAGGACACCGGGGAGCTGTTTTTT	CASSIVLGQDTGELFF
TRBV15	TRBJ2-5	.	TRBD1	TGTGCCACCAGCAGAGGGGGGTCACAGGGGGCAGAGACCCAGTACTTC	CATSRGGSQGAETQYF
TRBV5-4	TRBJ2-6	.	.	TGTGCCAGCAGCTTCGGAGGGACCTCTGGGGCCAACGTCCTGACTTTC	CASSFGGTSGANVLTF
TRBV4-1	TRBJ1-6	.	.	TGCGCCAGCAGCCAAGATTCGGGCGGGAATTCACCCCTCCACTTT	CASSQDSGGNSPLHF
TRBV10-1	TRBJ2-7	.	TRBD1	TGCGCCAGCAGTGCCGCCAACCGGGACAGGGTCAACGAGCAGTACTTC	CASSAANRDRVNEQYF
TRBV12-3/TRBV12-4	TRBJ2-7	.	.	TGTGCCAGCAGTTTGGGGGCCTCCTACGAGCAGTACTTC	CASSLGASYEQYF
TRBV20-1	TRBJ1-5	few	TRBD1	TGCAGTGCCACTGGACAGGGCCAGCATTTT	CSATGQGQHF
TRBV5-6	TRBJ1-4	.	.	TGTGCCAGCAGCTTGACTCCTCCAGCGTCAACTAATGAAAAACTGTTTTTT	CASSLTPPASTNEKLFF
TRBV12-5	TRBJ2-1	.	TRBD2	TGTGCTAGTGGTTTGGGCCTCCCAGCGGGAGGACGGAATGAGCAGTTCTTC	CASGLGLPAGGRNEQFF
TRBV5-1	TRBJ2-5	once	TRBD1	TGCGCCAGCAGCTTGGAAACAGGGGGCGCGGAGACCCAGTACTTC	CASSLETGGAETQYF
TRBV6-5	TRBJ1-1	.	TRBD1	TGTGCCAGCAGAACGACAGGGGCGAACACTGAAGCTTTCTTT	CASRTTGANTEAFF
TRBV5-4	TRBJ2-2	.	.	TGTGCCAGCAGCTTGTCAGGGGAGCTGTTTTTT	CASSLSGELFF
TRBV29-1	TRBJ1-2	.	.	TGCAGCGTTGTAGGGGGGGCCGGCTATGGCTACACCTTC	CSVVGGAGYGYTF
TRBV19	TRBJ2-4	.	TRBD1	TGTGCCAGTAGTATGACAGGGGTAGCCAAAAACATTCAGTACTTC	CASSMTGVAKNIQYF
TRBV19	TRBJ1-1	.	.	TGTGCCAGTAGTCCGGGACTGTTGAACACTGAAGCTTTCTTT	CASSPGLLNTEAFF